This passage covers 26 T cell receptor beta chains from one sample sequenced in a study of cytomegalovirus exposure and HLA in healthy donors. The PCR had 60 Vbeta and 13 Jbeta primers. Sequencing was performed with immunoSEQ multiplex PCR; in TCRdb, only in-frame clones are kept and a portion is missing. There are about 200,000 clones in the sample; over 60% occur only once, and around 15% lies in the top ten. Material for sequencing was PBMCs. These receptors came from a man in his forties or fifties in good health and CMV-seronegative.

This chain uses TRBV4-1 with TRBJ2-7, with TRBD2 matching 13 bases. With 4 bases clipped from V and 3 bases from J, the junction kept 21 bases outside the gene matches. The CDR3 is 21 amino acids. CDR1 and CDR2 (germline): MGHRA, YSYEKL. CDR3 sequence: CASSPLGTRGRTSGSGYEQYF. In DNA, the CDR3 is TGCGCCAGCAGCCCTCTAGGAACCCGGGGCCGGACTAGCGGGAGTGGCTACGAGCAGTACTTC.

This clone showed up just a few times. In DNA, the CDR3 is TGCAGCGTTCCCCCCAGGGACTATGGCTACACCTTC. Protein product: CSVPPRDYGYTF. This rearrangement joins TRBV29-1 to TRBJ1-2; maybe TRBD1 (5 bases). Trimming pared 5 bases from V and 3 bases from J, leaving 10 bases between. Per germline, CDR1 SQVTM and CDR2 ANQGSEA. The CDR3 has 12 residues. Full variable domain (missing parts from reference TRBV29-1 and TRBJ1-2): SAVISQKPSRDICQRGTSLTIQCQVDSQVTMMFWYRQQPGQSLTLIATANQGSEATYESGFVIDKFPISRPNLTFSTLTVSNMSPEDSSIYLCSVPPRDYGYTFGSGTRLTVV.

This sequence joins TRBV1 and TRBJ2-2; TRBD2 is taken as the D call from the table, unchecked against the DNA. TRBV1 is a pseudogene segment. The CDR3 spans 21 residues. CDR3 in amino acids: CTSSQLWTSGRAWSDTGELFF. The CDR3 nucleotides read TGCACCAGCAGCCAGTTATGGACTAGCGGGAGGGCCTGGTCTGACACCGGGGAGCTGTTTTTT.

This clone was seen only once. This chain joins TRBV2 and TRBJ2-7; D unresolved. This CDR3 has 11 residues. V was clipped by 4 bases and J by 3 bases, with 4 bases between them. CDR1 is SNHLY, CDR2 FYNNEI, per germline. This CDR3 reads CASSANYEQYF. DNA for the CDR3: TGTGCCAGCAGTGCCAACTACGAGCAGTACTTC. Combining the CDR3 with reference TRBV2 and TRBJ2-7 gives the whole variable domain EPEVTQTPSHQVTQMGQEVILRCVPISNHLYFYWYRQILGQKVEFLVSFYNNEISEKSEIFDDQFSVERPDGSNFTLKIRSTKLEDSAMYFCASSANYEQYFGPGTRLTVT.

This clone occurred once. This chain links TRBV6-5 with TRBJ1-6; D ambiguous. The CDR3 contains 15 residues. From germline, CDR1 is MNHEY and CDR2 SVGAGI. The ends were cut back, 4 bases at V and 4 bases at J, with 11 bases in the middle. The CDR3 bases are TGTGCCAGCAGTTCGGCAGGCCGTTATAATTCACCCCTCCACTTT. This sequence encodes CASSSAGRYNSPLHF.

CDR3 sequence: CASSLVGDSLTETQYF. CDR3 nucleotide sequence: TGTGCCAGCAGCTTAGTGGGGGACAGCCTTACGGAGACCCAGTACTTC. V gene TRBV7-9 combines with J gene TRBJ2-5, with 7 positions matching TRBD1. The CDR3 spans 16 residues. Germline CDR1 is SEHNR and CDR2 is FQNEAQ (reference sequence). V dropped 1 base and J dropped 5; count of bases not matched to a gene: 10.

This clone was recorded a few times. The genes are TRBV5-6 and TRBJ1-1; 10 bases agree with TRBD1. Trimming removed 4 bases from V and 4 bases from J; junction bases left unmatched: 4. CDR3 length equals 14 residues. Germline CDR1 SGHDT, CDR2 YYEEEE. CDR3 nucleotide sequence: TGTGCCAGCAGCACCAGGACAGGGGGCACTGAAGCTTTCTTT. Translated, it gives CASSTRTGGTEAFF.

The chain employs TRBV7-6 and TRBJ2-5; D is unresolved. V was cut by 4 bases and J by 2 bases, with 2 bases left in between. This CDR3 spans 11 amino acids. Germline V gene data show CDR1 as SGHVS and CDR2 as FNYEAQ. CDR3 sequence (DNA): TGTGCCAGCAGCTCTCAAGAGACCCAGTACTTC. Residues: CASSSQETQYF.

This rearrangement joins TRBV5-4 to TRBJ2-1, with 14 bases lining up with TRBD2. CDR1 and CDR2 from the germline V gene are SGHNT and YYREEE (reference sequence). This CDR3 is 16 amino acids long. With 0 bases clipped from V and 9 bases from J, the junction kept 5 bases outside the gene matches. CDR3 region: CASSLGLAGGQGEQFF. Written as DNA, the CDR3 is TGTGCCAGCAGCTTGGGACTAGCGGGGGGGCAGGGTGAGCAGTTCTTC.

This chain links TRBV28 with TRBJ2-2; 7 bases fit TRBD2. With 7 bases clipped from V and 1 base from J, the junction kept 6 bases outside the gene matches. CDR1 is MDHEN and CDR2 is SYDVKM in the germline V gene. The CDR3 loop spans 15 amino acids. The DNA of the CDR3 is TGTGCCAGCACCCTTAGCGGGTGGAACACCGGGGAGCTGTTTTTT. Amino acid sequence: CASTLSGWNTGELFF.

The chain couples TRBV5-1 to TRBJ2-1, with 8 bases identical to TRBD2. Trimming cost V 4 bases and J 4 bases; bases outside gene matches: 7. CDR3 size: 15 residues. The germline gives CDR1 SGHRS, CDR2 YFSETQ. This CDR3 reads CASSLQAGVYNEQFF. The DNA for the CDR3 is TGCGCCAGCAGCCTACAAGCGGGAGTGTACAATGAGCAGTTCTTC. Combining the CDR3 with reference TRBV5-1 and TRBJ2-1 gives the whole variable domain KAGVTQTPRYLIKTRGQQVTLSCSPISGHRSVSWYQQTPGQGLQFLFEYFSETQRNKGNFPGRFSGRQFSNSRSEMNVSTLELGDSALYLCASSLQAGVYNEQFFGPGTRLTVL.

The CDR3 bases are TGCGCCAGCAGCTTGGGAGACACCCAAGAGACCCAGTACTTC. Translating gives CASSLGDTQETQYF. The rearrangement links TRBV5-1 to TRBJ2-5; unclear D gene. This CDR3 is built from 14 residues. Germline assignment: CDR1 SGHRS and CDR2 YFSETQ. V was pared by 0 bases and J by 1 base, with 7 bases between.

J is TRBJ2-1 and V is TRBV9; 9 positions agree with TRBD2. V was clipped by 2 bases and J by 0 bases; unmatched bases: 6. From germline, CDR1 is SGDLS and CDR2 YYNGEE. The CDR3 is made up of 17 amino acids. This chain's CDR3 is CASSVGSGGPSYNEQFF. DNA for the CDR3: TGTGCCAGCAGCGTGGGTAGCGGGGGTCCCTCCTACAATGAGCAGTTCTTC.

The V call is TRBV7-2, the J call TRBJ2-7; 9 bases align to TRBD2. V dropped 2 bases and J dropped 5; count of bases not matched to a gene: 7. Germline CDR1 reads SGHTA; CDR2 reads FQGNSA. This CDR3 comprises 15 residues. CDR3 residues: CASSLWGLANHEQYF. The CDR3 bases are TGTGCCAGCAGCTTATGGGGACTAGCCAACCACGAGCAGTACTTC. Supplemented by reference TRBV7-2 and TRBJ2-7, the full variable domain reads GAGVSQSPSNKVTEKGKDVELRCDPISGHTALYWYRQSLGQGLEFLIYFQGNSAPDKSGLPSDRFSAERTGGSVSTLTIQRTQQEDSAVYLCASSLWGLANHEQYFGPGTRLTVT.

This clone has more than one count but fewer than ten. CDR3 protein: CASSPVLAGSSGANVLTF. The DNA for the CDR3 is TGTGCCAGTAGCCCCGTTCTAGCGGGATCCTCTGGGGCCAACGTCCTGACTTTC. The gene calls are TRBV19 and TRBJ2-6; 9 bases line up with TRBD2. Germline loops: CDR1 LNHDA, CDR2 SQIVND (reference sequence). The CDR3 runs 18 residues. The V gene end was trimmed by 6 bases and the J gene end by 0 bases; junction bases not matched to a gene: 9. Drawing the rest from reference TRBV19 and TRBJ2-6, the complete variable domain is DGGITQSPKYLFRKEGQNVTLSCEQNLNHDAMYWYRQDPGQGLRLIYYSQIVNDFQKGDIAEGYSVSREKKESFPLTVTSAQKNPTAFYLCASSPVLAGSSGANVLTFGAGSRLTVL.

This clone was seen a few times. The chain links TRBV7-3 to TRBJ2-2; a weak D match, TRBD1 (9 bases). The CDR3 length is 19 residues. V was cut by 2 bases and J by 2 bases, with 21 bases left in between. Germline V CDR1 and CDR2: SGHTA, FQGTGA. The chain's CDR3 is CASSLRVAGGQGNTGELFF. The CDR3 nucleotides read TGTGCCAGCAGCTTACGGGTCGCGGGGGGACAGGGTAACACCGGGGAGCTGTTTTTT.

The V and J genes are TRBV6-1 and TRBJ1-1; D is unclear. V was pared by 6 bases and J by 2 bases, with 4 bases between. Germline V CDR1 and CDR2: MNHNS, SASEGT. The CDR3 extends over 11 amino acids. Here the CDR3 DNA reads TGTGCCAGCAGGGGCAACACTGAAGCTTTCTTT. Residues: CASRGNTEAFF.

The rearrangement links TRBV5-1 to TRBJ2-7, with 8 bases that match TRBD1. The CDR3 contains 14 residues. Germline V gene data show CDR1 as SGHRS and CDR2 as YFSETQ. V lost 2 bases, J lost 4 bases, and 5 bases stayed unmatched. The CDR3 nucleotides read TGCGCCAGCAGCTTCGGACAGGGAGGTTACGAGCAGTACTTC. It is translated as CASSFGQGGYEQYF.

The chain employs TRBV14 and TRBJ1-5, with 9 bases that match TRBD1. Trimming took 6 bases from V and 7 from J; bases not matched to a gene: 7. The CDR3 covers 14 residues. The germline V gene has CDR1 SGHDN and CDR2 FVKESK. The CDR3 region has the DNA TGTGCCAGCAGACCTGACAGGGGGGTACAGCCCCAGCATTTT. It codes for CASRPDRGVQPQHF. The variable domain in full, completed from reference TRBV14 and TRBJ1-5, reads EAGVTQFPSHSVIEKGQTVTLRCDPISGHDNLYWYRRVMGKEIKFLLHFVKESKQDESGMPNNRFLAERTGGTYSTLKVQPAELEDSGVYFCASRPDRGVQPQHFGDGTRLSIL.

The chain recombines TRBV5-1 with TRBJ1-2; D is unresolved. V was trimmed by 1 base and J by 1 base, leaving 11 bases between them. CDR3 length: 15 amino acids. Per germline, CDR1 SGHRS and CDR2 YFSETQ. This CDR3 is CASSLREGGNYGYTF. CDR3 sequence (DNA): TGCGCCAGCAGCTTGAGGGAGGGAGGTAACTATGGCTACACCTTC.

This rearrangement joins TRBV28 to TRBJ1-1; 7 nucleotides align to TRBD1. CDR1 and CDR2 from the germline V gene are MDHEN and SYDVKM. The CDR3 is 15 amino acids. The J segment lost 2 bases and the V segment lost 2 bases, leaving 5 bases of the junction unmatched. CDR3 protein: CASSLTGAVNTEAFF. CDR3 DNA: TGTGCCAGCAGTTTAACAGGGGCAGTTAACACTGAAGCTTTCTTT.

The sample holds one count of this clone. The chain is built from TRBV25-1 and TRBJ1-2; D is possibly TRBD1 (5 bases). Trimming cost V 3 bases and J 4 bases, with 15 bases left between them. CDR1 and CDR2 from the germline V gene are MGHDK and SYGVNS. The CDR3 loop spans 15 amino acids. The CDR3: CASSESGGAAYGYTF. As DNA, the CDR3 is TGTGCCAGCAGTGAGTCGGGGGGAGCAGCCTATGGCTACACCTTC.

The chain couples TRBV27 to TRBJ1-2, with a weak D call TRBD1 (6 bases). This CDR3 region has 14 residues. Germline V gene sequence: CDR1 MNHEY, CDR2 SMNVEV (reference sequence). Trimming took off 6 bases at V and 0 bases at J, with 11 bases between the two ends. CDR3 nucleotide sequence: TGTGCCAGCAGCTACAGGGCATCTAACTATGGCTACACCTTC. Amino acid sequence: CASSYRASNYGYTF.

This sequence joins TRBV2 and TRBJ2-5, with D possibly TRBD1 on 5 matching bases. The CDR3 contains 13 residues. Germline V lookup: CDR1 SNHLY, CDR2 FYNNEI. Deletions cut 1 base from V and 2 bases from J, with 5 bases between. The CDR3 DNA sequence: TGTGCCAGCAGTGAAGGACAGCAAGAGACCCAGTACTTC. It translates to CASSEGQQETQYF.

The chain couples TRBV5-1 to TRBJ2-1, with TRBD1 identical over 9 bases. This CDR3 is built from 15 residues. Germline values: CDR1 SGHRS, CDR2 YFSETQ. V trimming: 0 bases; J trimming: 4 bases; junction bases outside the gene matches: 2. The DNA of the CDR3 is TGCGCCAGCAGCTTGGTTGGACAGGGGTACAATGAGCAGTTCTTC. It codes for CASSLVGQGYNEQFF.

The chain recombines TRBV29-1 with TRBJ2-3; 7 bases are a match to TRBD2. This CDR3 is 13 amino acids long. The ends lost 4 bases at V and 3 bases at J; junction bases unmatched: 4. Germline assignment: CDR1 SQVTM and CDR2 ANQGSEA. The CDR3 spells CSVGAGRTDTQYF. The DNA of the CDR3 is TGCAGCGTTGGAGCGGGACGGACAGATACGCAGTATTTT.